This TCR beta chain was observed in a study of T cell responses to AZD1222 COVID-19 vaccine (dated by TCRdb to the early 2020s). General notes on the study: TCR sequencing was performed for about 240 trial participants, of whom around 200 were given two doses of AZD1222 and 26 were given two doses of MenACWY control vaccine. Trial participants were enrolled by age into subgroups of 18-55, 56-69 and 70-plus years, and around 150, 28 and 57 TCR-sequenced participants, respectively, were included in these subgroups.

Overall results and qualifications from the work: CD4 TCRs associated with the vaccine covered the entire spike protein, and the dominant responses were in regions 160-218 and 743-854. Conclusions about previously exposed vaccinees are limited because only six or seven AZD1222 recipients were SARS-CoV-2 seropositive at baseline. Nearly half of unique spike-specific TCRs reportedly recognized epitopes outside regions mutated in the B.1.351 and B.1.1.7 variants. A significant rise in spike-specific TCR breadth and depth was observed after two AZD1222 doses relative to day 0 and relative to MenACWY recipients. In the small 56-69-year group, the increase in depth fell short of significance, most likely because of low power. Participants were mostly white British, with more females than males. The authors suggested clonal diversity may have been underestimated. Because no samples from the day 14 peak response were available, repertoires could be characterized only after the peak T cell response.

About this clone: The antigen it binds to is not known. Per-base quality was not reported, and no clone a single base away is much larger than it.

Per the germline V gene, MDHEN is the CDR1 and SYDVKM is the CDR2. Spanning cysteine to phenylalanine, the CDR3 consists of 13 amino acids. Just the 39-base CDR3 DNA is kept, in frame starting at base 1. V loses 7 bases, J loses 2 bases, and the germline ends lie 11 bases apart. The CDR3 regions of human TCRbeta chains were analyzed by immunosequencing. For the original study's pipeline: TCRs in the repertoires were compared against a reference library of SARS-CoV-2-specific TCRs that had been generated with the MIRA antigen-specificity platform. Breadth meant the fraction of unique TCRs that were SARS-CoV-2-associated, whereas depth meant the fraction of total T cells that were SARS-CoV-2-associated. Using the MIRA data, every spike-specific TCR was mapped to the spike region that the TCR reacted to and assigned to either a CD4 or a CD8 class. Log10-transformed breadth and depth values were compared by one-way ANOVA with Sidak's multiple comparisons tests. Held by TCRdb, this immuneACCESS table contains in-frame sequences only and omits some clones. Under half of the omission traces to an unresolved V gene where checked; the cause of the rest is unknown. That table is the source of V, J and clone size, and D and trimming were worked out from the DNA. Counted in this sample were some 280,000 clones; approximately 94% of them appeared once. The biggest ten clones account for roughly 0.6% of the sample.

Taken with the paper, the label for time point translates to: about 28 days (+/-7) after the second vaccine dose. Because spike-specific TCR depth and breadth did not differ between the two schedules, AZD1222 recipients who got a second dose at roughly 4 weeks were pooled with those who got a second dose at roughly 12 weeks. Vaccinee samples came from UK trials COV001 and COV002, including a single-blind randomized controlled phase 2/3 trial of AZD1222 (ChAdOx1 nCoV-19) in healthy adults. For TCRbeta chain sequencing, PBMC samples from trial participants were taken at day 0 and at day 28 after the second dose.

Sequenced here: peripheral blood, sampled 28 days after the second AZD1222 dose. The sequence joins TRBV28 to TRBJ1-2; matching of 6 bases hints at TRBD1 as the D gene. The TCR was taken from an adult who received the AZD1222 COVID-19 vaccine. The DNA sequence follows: TGTGCCAGCACTCTAACAGGGAACTATGGCTACACCTTC. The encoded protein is CASTLTGNYGYTF.